The clone carrying this TCR beta chain has only one observation. Its matching antigen is unknown. The sample originates from a study of T cell responses to AZD1222 COVID-19 vaccine. Whole-study results and caveats: Across the whole spike, CD4 TCRs peaked at regions 160-218 and 743-854. Seropositive status at baseline applied to only 6 or 7 AZD1222 recipients. Donor demographics were predominantly white British with a female majority; clonal diversity may be underestimated.

The data were produced by immunoSEQ multiplex PCR, yet TCRdb's version contains in-frame clones alone and is incomplete. The sample lists 53,000 or so clones, about 81% seen once, with 27% in the top ten. With 9 bases clipped from V and 9 bases from J, the junction kept 9 bases outside the gene matches. The CDR3 is made up of 14 amino acids. CDR1 and CDR2 from the germline V gene are WSHSY and SAAADI. The sequences come from peripheral blood, collected on day 0 of AZD1222 vaccination. The rearrangement uses TRBV10-2 and TRBJ1-6, with 9 bases matching TRBD1. The TCR was taken from an adult in good health. The CDR3 spells CASRTGDLGSPLHF. The CDR3 DNA is TGCGCCAGTCGGACAGGGGACTTGGGTTCACCCCTCCACTTT.